These 30 T cell receptor beta chains were all obtained from the same sample, sequenced in a study of blood T cells in healthy people across ages. A sample-barcoded 5' primer and a J-beta primer mix were used in a second PCR of roughly 7 to 12 cycles. TCRdb re-called the 5' RACE reads through MiXCR, storing one row per CDR3 protein. Of about 570,000 distinct CDR3 sequences listed, 27% are singletons. The sample taken for sequencing was blood. These receptors all stem from a woman aged 70-85 years in good health.

On this clonotype itself: The junction departs from the called germline gene at one end, perhaps through a read error. The rearrangement joins TRBV7-9 to TRBJ2-6; D is possibly TRBD1 (5 bases). Per the germline V gene, CDR1 is SEHNR and CDR2 is FQNEAQ (reference sequence). This CDR3 spans 17 amino acids. The CDR3 loop reads CASSLSNTVLGANALTF. As DNA, the CDR3 is TGTGCCAGCAGCTTGAGCAACACGGTTCTTGGGGCCAACGCCCTGACTTTC.

The rearrangement links TRBV21-1 to TRBJ2-7; no check of the table's D call, TRBD2, against the DNA was made. TRBV21-1 is recorded as a pseudogene. This CDR3 comprises 20 residues. The CDR3 nucleotides are TGTGCCAGCAGCAAAAGAAGGACTAGCGGGGGCCTTAGTGGCCCCTACGAGCAGTACTTC. Its translation: CASSKRRTSGGLSGPYEQYF.

The chain recombines TRBV21-1 with TRBJ1-4; the tabulated D call, TRBD1, remains unverified against the DNA. TRBV21-1 is annotated as a pseudogene. This CDR3 is built from 15 residues. CDR3 sequence reads: CASSLRQGLNEKLFF. Written as DNA, the CDR3 is TGTGCCAGCAGCCTTCGACAGGGTCTTAATGAAAAACTGTTTTTT.

This clonotype was observed a few times. The chain employs TRBV24-1 and TRBJ2-5; D remains ambiguous. The germline V gene encodes CDR1 KGHDR and CDR2 SFDVKD. The CDR3 runs 15 residues. V shed 2 bases and J shed 0 bases, with 9 bases lying between them. CDR3 coding DNA: TGTGCCACCAGTGATTCGCGTGGGTACCAAGAGACCCAGTACTTC. As protein: CATSDSRGYQETQYF.

The chain couples TRBV5-5 to TRBJ1-1; the D gene is possibly TRBD1 (6 bases). Germline lookup yields CDR1 SGHKS and CDR2 YYEKEE (reference sequence). V was clipped by 2 bases and J by 3 bases, with 11 bases between them. There are 14 residues in the CDR3. The CDR3 sequence is CASSFPNRDTEAFF. The CDR3 DNA is TGTGCCAGCAGCTTCCCCAACAGGGACACTGAAGCTTTCTTT.

In its sample, this clonotype was seen many times. CDR3 in DNA: TGCAGCTTCACAACGGGACAAAGGGTTAACTATGGCTACACCTTC. It codes for CSFTTGQRVNYGYTF. This chain joins TRBV29-1 and TRBJ1-2, with D perhaps TRBD1 (6 bases). V lost 8 bases and J lost 1, with 20 bases in between. CDR3 length: 15 residues. Germline assignment: CDR1 SQVTM and CDR2 ANQGSEA.

The rearrangement uses TRBV5-1 and TRBJ1-2; D gene uncertain. This CDR3 contains 16 residues. From germline, CDR1 is SGHRS and CDR2 YFSETQ. V lost 2 bases, J lost 0 bases, and 14 bases lay in between. Here the CDR3 DNA reads TGCGCCAGCAGCTTAGTCAGCAGCCTCGCTAACTATGGCTACACCTTC. Translated: CASSLVSSLANYGYTF.

The V gene is TRBV7-2, the J gene TRBJ1-2, with D perhaps TRBD1 (5 bases). The CDR3 covers 13 residues. Between the trimmed V and J ends, which lost 5 bases and 4 bases, there was a span of 11 bases. Germline V gives CDR1 SGHTA, CDR2 FQGNSA. CDR3 region: CASSRDVRYGYTF. The CDR3 DNA is TGTGCCAGCAGCCGGGACGTGCGCTATGGCTACACCTTC.

The CDR3: CASSLTGSGETQYF. The CDR3 nucleotides are TGTGCCAGCAGCTTAACCGGTAGCGGAGAGACCCAGTACTTC. This chain links TRBV7-9 with TRBJ2-5, with D possibly being TRBD2 (6 bases). The CDR3 has 14 amino acids. Trimming took off 2 bases at V and 4 bases at J, with 11 bases between the two ends. Germline V CDR1 and CDR2: SEHNR, FQNEAQ (reference sequence).

The chain recombines TRBV6-5 with TRBJ1-1; D uncertain. The CDR3 spans 12 residues. Trimming pared 5 bases from V and 11 bases from J, leaving 15 bases between. The germline V gene encodes CDR1 MNHEY and CDR2 SVGAGI. The CDR3 DNA sequence: TGTGCCAGCAGTCCCTCGGGCCGGCGGGCTTTCTTT. Its protein is CASSPSGRRAFF.

Note on this clonotype: This may be a read error, as it is one base from a much larger clone. The chain couples TRBV12-3 or TRBV12-4 to TRBJ1-2, with 7 nucleotides matching TRBD1. The CDR3 contains 11 residues. CDR3 sequence reads: CAGSRQGSSTF. The DNA for the CDR3 is TGTGCCGGCAGTCGACAGGGATCGAGCACCTTC.

In its sample, this clonotype was seen a few times. The chain links TRBV9 to TRBJ2-1; a possible D gene is TRBD2 (7 bases). Germline lookup yields CDR1 SGDLS and CDR2 YYNGEE. Trimming left V 0 bases short and J 10 bases short, with 23 bases between. This CDR3 region has 17 residues. The CDR3: CASSVGEGVIVLGEQFF. The CDR3, as DNA: TGTGCCAGCAGCGTAGGGGAGGGGGTTATAGTCCTGGGCGAGCAGTTCTTC.

This clonotype was detected a few times. V is TRBV7-2 and J is TRBJ1-3, with D possibly matching TRBD1 (6 bases). V lost 5 bases to trimming and J lost 3 bases, with 14 bases between them. Germline lookup yields CDR1 SGHTA and CDR2 FQGNSA. CDR3 length equals 15 residues. CDR3 nucleotides: TGTGCCAGCAGCCAACAGGGCACGGGTGGAAACACCATATATTTT. As protein: CASSQQGTGGNTIYF.

This clonotype was observed once. The rearrangement joins TRBV12-3 or TRBV12-4 to TRBJ2-3; possibly TRBD2 for D (6 bases). The CDR3 spans 14 residues. Trimming cost V 1 base and J 4 bases, with 9 bases left between them. In nucleotides, the CDR3 is TGTGCCAGCAGTTTAGAGATAGCGGCAGATACGCAGTATTTT. Translation: CASSLEIAADTQYF.

CDR3 nucleotides: TGTGCCAGCAGGGGGGGACAGGGGGAAGAGCAGTTCTTC. Its protein product is CASRGGQGEEQFF. This chain connects TRBV12-3 or TRBV12-4 to TRBJ2-5; 11 bases match TRBD1. The end of the DNA is better explained by TRBJ2-1, so the J call may be wrong. The length of the CDR3 is 13 residues.

About this clonotype itself: A read error may produce the germline difference seen at one junction end. The chain is built from TRBV15 and TRBJ1-4; 7 nucleotides agree with TRBD1. Germline CDR1 is LNHNV and CDR2 is YYDKDF (reference sequence). The CDR3 runs 17 residues. The CDR3 DNA reads TGTGCCACCATCTCCTATCCTTACAGGGGCCCCGATGAAAAACTGCTTTTT. It is translated as CATISYPYRGPDEKLLF.

This clonotype was seen a few times. Here the CDR3 reads CASSIGLAGGMQYF. The CDR3 DNA is TGTGCCAGCAGCATTGGACTAGCGGGGGGGATGCAGTACTTC. The chain employs TRBV11-3 and TRBJ2-7; 15 bases are shared with TRBD2. The CDR3 has 14 amino acids. J was trimmed by 9 bases and V by 5 bases; bases with no gene match: 5. CDR1 and CDR2 (germline): SGHNT, YENEEA.

The chain has TRBV18 and TRBJ1-1; D gene ambiguous. The CDR3 runs to 14 residues. Trimming left V 0 bases short and J 3 bases short, with 8 bases between. Germline CDR1 and CDR2: KGHSH and LQKENI. The CDR3 region has the DNA TGTGCCAGCTCACCACCGGAGGGCCACACTGAAGCTTTCTTT. It is translated as CASSPPEGHTEAFF.

V usage is TRBV27 and J usage is TRBJ1-4, with D perhaps matching TRBD1 (6 bases). With 3 bases removed from V and 10 bases from J, the gap between germline ends came to 18 bases. The CDR3 contains 15 residues. Germline V CDR1 and CDR2: MNHEY, SMNVEV (reference sequence). The CDR3 nucleotides read TGTGCCAGCAGTTTTTGGGGGGCCCAGTCCGGAAAACTGTTTTTT. This translates into CASSFWGAQSGKLFF.

V and J are TRBV12-3 or TRBV12-4 and TRBJ1-5; D may be TRBD1 (6 bases). V shed 7 bases and J shed 6 bases, with 13 bases lying between them. The CDR3 is 13 amino acids. CDR3 loop: CASTIRGVQPQHF. DNA for the CDR3: TGTGCCAGCACCATAAGGGGGGTTCAGCCCCAGCATTTT.

This chain links TRBV29-1 with TRBJ1-2, with a weak D call TRBD1 (5 bases). V lost 7 bases to trimming and J lost 4 bases, with 13 bases between them. The germline CDR1 and CDR2 sequences are SQVTM and ANQGSEA. The CDR3 has 12 amino acids. The CDR3 DNA follows: TGCAGCGCCGAAGACAGATCCTATGGCTACACCTTC. Encoded protein: CSAEDRSYGYTF.

This clonotype was detected only a few times. The chain links TRBV9 to TRBJ1-6; TRBD1 aligns across 8 bases. The junction had 0 bases not matched to a gene; V was cut back by 2 bases and J by 5 bases. Germline CDR1 is SGDLS and CDR2 is YYNGEE. The CDR3 spans 14 residues. CDR3 DNA: TGTGCCAGCAGCGTGGGACAGGATAATTCACCCCTCCACTTT. This sequence encodes CASSVGQDNSPLHF.

The CDR3 sequence: CASSPRPGAREQYF. In DNA form, the CDR3 reads TGCGCCAGCAGCCCCCGTCCGGGGGCGAGGGAGCAGTACTTC. The chain recombines TRBV4-3 with TRBJ2-7; D may be TRBD1 or TRBD2 (6 bases each). V gave up 4 bases and J gave up 7 bases, with 17 bases separating them. The germline V gene has CDR1 LGHNA and CDR2 YSLEER. The CDR3 length is 14 residues.

This clonotype was detected a few times. At one of its ends the junction is not consistent with the germline gene, which may arise from a read error. J is TRBJ1-1 and V is TRBV20-1, with D perhaps matching TRBD1 (5 bases). Germline CDR1 reads DFQATT; CDR2 reads SNEGSKA (reference sequence). The CDR3 extends over 11 amino acids. CDR3 sequence (DNA): TGCAGTGGTAGAGGGGTAGGAGAAGCTTTCTTT. The encoded protein is CSGRGVGEAFF.

The chain uses TRBV25-1 and TRBJ1-1, with a weak D call TRBD1 (5 bases). The length of the CDR3 is 14 residues. V was shortened by 2 bases and J by 5 bases, with 12 bases between the two germline ends. Germline CDR1 is MGHDK and CDR2 is SYGVNS. The CDR3 sequence is CASSETGAETEAFF. Written as DNA, the CDR3 is TGTGCCAGCAGTGAAACCGGGGCGGAGACTGAAGCTTTCTTT.

There are a few counts of this clonotype. The chain recombines TRBV2 with TRBJ1-4, with unresolved D. The CDR3 is 15 amino acids. V was trimmed by 4 bases and J by 4 bases, leaving 13 bases between them. CDR1 is SNHLY and CDR2 is FYNNEI in the germline V gene. CDR3 region: CASSAEQNHNEKLFF. The DNA of the CDR3 is TGTGCCAGCAGTGCCGAACAAAACCATAATGAAAAACTGTTTTTT.

The V gene is TRBV7-3, the J gene TRBJ2-7; TRBD1 is a possible D gene (6 bases). This CDR3 region has 15 residues. The V end lost 5 bases, the J end lost 3 bases, and 17 bases lay between the germline ends. The germline gives CDR1 SGHTA, CDR2 FQGTGA. The CDR3 DNA reads TGTGCCAGCAGCCCAGCGGCAGGGGCCTACTACGAGCAGTACTTC. Translated, it gives CASSPAAGAYYEQYF.

This clonotype was seen a handful of times. The rearrangement uses TRBV2 and TRBJ2-7, with 8 bases identical to TRBD1. J lost 5 bases, V lost 5 bases, and 11 bases had no gene match. The CDR3 loop spans 15 amino acids. Germline-derived CDR1 and CDR2 are SNHLY and FYNNEI. CDR3 sequence (DNA): TGTGCCAGCAGTAACTACGGGACAGGTCGGAACGAGCAGTACTTC. It specifies CASSNYGTGRNEQYF.

The genes are TRBV7-3 and TRBJ2-1; TRBD2 agrees at 9 bases. The CDR3 has 15 residues. Trimming at V came to 5 bases and at J to 2 bases, leaving 4 bases not matched to a gene. Germline CDR1 reads SGHTA; CDR2 reads FQGTGA. CDR3 sequence (DNA): TGTGCCAGCAGCCAAGGGACTAGCACCTACAATGAGCAGTTCTTC. Translating gives CASSQGTSTYNEQFF.

This clonotype was recorded a few times. The V call is TRBV7-8, the J call TRBJ1-4, with D unclear. Trimming took 1 base from V and 7 from J, leaving 7 bases between them. This CDR3 is 13 amino acids long. The germline V gene encodes CDR1 SGHVS and CDR2 FQNEAQ. In DNA form, the CDR3 reads TGTGCCAGCAGCTTAGGGCAGGCTGAAAAACTGTTTTTT. Translated, it gives CASSLGQAEKLFF.